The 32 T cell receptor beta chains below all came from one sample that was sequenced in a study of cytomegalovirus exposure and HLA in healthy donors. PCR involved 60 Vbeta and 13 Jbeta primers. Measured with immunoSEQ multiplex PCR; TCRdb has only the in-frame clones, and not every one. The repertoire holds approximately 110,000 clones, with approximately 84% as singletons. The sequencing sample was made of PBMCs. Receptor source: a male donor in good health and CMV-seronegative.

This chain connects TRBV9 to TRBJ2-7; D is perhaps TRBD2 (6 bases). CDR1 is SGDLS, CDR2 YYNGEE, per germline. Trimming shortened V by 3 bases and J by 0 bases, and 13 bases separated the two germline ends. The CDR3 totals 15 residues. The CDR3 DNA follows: TGTGCCAGCAGCGCGACTAGTTTATTCTCCTACGAGCAGTACTTC. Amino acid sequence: CASSATSLFSYEQYF.

CDR3 nucleotide sequence: TGTGCCAGTAGTATAGGGGCAGTCTACGAGCAGTACTTC. Translated, it gives CASSIGAVYEQYF. The V call is TRBV19, the J call TRBJ2-7; D remains ambiguous. Deletions cut 1 base from V and 3 bases from J, with 7 bases between. The germline V gene encodes CDR1 LNHDA and CDR2 SQIVND (reference sequence). The length of the CDR3 is 13 residues.

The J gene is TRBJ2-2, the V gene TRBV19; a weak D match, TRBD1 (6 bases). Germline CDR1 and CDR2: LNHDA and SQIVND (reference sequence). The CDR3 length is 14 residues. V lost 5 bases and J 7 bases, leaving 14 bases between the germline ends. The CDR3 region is CASSSQGFDGELFF. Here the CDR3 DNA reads TGTGCCAGTAGTTCCCAGGGGTTTGACGGGGAGCTGTTTTTT.

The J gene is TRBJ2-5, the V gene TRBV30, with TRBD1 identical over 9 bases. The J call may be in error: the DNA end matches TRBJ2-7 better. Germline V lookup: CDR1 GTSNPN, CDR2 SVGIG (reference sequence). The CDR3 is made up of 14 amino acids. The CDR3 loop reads CAWSVGTGTYEQYF. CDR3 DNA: TGTGCCTGGAGTGTAGGGACAGGGACCTACGAGCAGTACTTC.

The CDR3 loop reads CSVGEGPYMNTEAFF. CDR3 DNA: TGCAGCGTTGGGGAGGGGCCCTATATGAACACTGAAGCTTTCTTT. This chain connects TRBV29-1 to TRBJ1-1; D possibly corresponds to TRBD1 (5 bases). Germline lookup yields CDR1 SQVTM and CDR2 ANQGSEA. The length of the CDR3 is 15 residues. V lost 4 bases and J lost 0, with 15 bases in between.

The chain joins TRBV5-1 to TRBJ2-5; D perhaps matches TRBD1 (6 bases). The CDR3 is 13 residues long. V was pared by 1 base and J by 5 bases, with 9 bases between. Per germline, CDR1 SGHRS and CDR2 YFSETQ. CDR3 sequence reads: CASSLWDTETQYF. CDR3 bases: TGCGCCAGCAGCTTGTGGGACACTGAGACCCAGTACTTC. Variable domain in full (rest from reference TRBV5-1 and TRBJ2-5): KAGVTQTPRYLIKTRGQQVTLSCSPISGHRSVSWYQQTPGQGLQFLFEYFSETQRNKGNFPGRFSGRQFSNSRSEMNVSTLELGDSALYLCASSLWDTETQYFGPGTRLLVL.

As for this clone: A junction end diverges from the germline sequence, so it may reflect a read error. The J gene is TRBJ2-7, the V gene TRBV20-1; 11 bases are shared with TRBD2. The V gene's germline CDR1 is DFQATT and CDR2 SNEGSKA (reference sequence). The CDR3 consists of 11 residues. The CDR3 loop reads CSARDQLAGDF. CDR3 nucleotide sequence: TGCAGTGCTAGAGATCAACTAGCGGGGGACTTC.

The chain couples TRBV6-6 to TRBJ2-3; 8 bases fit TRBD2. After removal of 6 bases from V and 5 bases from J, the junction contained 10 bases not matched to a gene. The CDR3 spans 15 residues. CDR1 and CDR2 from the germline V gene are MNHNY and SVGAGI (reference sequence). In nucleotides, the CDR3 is TGTGCCAGCAGCCCGGGAGGGACTATAGGAGATACGCAGTATTTT. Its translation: CASSPGGTIGDTQYF.

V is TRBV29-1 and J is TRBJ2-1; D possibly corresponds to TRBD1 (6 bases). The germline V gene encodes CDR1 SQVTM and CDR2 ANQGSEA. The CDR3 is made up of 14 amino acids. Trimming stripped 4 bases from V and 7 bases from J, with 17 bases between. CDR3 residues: CSVVNRDGSNEQFF. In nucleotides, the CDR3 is TGCAGCGTTGTCAACAGGGATGGGTCTAATGAGCAGTTCTTC.

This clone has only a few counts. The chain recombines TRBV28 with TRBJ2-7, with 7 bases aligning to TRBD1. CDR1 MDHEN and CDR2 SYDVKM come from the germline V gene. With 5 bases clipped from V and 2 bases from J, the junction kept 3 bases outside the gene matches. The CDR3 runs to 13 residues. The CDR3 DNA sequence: TGTGCCAGCAGTACACAGGGGACCTACGAGCAGTACTTC. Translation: CASSTQGTYEQYF.

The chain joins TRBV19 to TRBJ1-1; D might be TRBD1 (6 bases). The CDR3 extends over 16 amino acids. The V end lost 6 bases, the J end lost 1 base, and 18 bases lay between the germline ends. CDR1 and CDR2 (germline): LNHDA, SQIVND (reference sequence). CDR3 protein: CASSPRSGDPNTEAFF. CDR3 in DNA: TGTGCCAGTAGCCCGCGGTCAGGGGATCCGAACACTGAAGCTTTCTTT.

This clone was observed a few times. The CDR3 reads CASSQGQGAVGYTF. DNA for the CDR3: TGCGCCAGCAGCCAAGGACAGGGGGCTGTCGGCTACACCTTC. The rearrangement links TRBV4-1 to TRBJ1-2, with 10 bases that match TRBD1. CDR1 and CDR2 from the germline V gene are MGHRA and YSYEKL. The CDR3 is made up of 14 amino acids. With 1 base clipped from V and 8 bases from J, the junction kept 4 bases outside the gene matches.

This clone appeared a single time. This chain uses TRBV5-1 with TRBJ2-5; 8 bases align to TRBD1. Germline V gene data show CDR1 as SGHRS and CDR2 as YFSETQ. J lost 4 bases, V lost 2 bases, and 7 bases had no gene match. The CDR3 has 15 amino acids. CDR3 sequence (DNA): TGCGCCAGCAGCTTAGGACAGGGTAGTCGAGAGACCCAGTACTTC. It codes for CASSLGQGSRETQYF.

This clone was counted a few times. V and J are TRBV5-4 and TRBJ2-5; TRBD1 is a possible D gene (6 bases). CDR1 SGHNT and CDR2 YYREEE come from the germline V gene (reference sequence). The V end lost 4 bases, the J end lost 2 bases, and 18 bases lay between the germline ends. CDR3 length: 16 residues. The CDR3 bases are TGTGCCAGCAGCGGGGATACCGGGACAACTCAAGAGACCCAGTACTTC. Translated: CASSGDTGTTQETQYF.

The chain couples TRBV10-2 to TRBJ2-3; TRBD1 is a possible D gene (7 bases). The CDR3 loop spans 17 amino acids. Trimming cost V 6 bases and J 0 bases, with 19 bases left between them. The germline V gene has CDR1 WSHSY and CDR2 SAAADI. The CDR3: CASRSRRGDSSTDTQYF. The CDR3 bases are TGCGCCAGCAGGTCCCGCAGGGGGGATTCTAGCACAGATACGCAGTATTTT.

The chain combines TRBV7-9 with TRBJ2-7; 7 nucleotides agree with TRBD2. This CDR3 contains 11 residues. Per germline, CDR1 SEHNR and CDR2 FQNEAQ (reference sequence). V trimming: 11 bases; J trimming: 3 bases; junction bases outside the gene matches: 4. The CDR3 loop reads CACSGGYEQYF. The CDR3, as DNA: TGTGCCTGCTCGGGGGGCTACGAGCAGTACTTC.

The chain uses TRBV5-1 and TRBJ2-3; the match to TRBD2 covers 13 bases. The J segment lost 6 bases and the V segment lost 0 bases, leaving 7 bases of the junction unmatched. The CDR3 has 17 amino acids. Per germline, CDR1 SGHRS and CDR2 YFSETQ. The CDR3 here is CASSLGGLAGISDTQYF. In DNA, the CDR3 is TGCGCCAGCAGCTTGGGGGGACTAGCGGGGATCTCCGATACGCAGTATTTT.

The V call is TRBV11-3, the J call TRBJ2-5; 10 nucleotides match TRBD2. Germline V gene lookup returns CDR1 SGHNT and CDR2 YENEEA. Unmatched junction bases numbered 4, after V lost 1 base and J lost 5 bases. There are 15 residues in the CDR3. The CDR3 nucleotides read TGTGCCAGCAGCTTAGGAGCGGGAGGGGGGGAGACCCAGTACTTC. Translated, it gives CASSLGAGGGETQYF.

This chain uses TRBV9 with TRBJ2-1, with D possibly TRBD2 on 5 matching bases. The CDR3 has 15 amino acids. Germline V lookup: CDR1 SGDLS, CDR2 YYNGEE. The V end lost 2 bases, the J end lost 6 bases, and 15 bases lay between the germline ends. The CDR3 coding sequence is TGTGCCAGCAGCGTCACTTCGGGGAACCTCAATGAGCAGTTCTTC. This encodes CASSVTSGNLNEQFF.

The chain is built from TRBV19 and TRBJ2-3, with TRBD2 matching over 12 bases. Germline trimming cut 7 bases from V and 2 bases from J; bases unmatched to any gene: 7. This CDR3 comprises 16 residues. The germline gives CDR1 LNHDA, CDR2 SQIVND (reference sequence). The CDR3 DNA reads TGTGCCAGTACCCGGACTAGCGGGATTTACACAGATACGCAGTATTTT. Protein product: CASTRTSGIYTDTQYF.

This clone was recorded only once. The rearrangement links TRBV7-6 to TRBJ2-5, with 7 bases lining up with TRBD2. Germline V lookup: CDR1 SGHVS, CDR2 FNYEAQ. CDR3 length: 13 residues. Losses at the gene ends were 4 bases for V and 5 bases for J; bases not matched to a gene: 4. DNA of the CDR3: TGTGCCAGCAGCTCTGGGGGGGTGGAGACCCAGTACTTC. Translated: CASSSGGVETQYF. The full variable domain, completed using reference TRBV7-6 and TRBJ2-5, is GAGVSQSPRYKVTKRGQDVALRCDPISGHVSLYWYRQALGQGPEFLTYFNYEAQQDKSGLPNDRFSAERPEGSISTLTIQRTEQRDSAMYRCASSSGGVETQYFGPGTRLLVL.

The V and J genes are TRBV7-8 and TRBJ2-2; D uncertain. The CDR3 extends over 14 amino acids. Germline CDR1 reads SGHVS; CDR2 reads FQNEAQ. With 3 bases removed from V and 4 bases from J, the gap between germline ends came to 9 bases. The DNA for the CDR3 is TGTGCCAGCAGCTTGGTTGGCGGCACCGGGGAGCTGTTTTTT. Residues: CASSLVGGTGELFF.

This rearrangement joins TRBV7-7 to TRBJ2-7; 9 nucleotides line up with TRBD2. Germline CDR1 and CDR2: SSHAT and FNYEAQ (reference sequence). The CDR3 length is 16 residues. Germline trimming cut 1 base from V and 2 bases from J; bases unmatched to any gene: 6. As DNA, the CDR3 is TGTGCCAGCAGCTTAGGGGCTAGCGGGACAGCCTACGAGCAGTACTTC. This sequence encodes CASSLGASGTAYEQYF.

This CDR3 is CASSLDPGGETQYF. The CDR3 DNA reads as TGCGCCAGCAGCTTGGATCCGGGGGGAGAGACCCAGTACTTC. V usage is TRBV5-1 and J usage is TRBJ2-5; 7 bases line up with TRBD2. Losses at the gene ends were 0 bases for V and 4 bases for J; bases not matched to a gene: 3. There are 14 residues in the CDR3. Germline V gene lookup returns CDR1 SGHRS and CDR2 YFSETQ.

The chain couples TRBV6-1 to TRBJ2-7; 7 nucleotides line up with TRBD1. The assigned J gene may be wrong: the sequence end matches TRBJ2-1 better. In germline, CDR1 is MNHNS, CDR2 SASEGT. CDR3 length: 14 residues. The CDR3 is CASIAPGGYNEQFF. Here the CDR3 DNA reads TGTGCCAGCATCGCCCCAGGGGGCTACAATGAGCAGTTCTTC.

The chain's CDR3 is CASSLVAATPGNTIYF. CDR3 bases: TGTGCCAGCAGCTTAGTGGCGGCGACCCCTGGAAACACCATATATTTT. The genes are TRBV7-2 and TRBJ1-3; D unclear. CDR1 and CDR2 (germline): SGHTA, FQGNSA. CDR3 length: 16 amino acids. Trimming took off 1 base at V and 2 bases at J, with 12 bases between the two ends.

The DNA for the CDR3 is TGTGCCAGTAGTACGGGGGTCGTATGGACAGGAGATAACATGAACACTGAAGCTTTCTTT. Encoded protein: CASSTGVVWTGDNMNTEAFF. V usage is TRBV19 and J usage is TRBJ1-1; 7 bases align to TRBD1. V lost 4 bases, J lost 0 bases, and 20 bases stayed unmatched. The CDR3 totals 20 residues. The germline gives CDR1 LNHDA, CDR2 SQIVND (reference sequence).

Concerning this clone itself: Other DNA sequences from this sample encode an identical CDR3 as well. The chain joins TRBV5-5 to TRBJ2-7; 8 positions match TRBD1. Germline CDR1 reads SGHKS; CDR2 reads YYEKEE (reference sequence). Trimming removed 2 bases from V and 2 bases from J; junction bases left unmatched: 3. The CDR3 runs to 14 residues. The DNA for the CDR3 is TGTGCCAGCAGCTTAGGGACAGGAGCCTACGAGCAGTACTTC. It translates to CASSLGTGAYEQYF. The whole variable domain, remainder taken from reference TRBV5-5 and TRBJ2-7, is DAGVTQSPTHLIKTRGQQVTLRCSPISGHKSVSWYQQVLGQGPQFIFQYYEKEERGRGNFPDRFSARQFPNYSSELNVNALLLGDSALYLCASSLGTGAYEQYFGPGTRLTVT.

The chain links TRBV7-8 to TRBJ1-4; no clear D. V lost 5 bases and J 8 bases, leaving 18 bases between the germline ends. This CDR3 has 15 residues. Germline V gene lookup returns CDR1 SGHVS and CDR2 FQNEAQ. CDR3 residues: CASSRSGSFEEKLFF. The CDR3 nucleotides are TGTGCCAGCAGCCGGTCGGGGAGTTTCGAAGAAAAACTGTTTTTT.

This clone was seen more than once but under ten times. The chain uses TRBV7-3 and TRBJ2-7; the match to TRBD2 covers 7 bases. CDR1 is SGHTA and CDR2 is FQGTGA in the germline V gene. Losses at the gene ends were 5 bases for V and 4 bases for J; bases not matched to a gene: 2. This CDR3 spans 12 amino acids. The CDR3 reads CASSGGGYEQYF. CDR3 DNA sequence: TGTGCCAGCAGCGGGGGAGGGTACGAGCAGTACTTC.

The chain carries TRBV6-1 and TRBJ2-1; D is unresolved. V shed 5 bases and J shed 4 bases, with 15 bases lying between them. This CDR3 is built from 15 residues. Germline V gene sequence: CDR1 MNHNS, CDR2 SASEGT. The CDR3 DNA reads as TGTGCCAGCAGTTTGCGTTATGTTCTTTACAATGAGCAGTTCTTC. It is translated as CASSLRYVLYNEQFF.

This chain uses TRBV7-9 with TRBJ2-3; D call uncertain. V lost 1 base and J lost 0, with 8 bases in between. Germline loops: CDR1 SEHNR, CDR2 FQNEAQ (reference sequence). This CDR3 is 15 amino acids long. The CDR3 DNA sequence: TGTGCCAGCAGCTTAGGCGATACCAGCACAGATACGCAGTATTTT. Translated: CASSLGDTSTDTQYF.